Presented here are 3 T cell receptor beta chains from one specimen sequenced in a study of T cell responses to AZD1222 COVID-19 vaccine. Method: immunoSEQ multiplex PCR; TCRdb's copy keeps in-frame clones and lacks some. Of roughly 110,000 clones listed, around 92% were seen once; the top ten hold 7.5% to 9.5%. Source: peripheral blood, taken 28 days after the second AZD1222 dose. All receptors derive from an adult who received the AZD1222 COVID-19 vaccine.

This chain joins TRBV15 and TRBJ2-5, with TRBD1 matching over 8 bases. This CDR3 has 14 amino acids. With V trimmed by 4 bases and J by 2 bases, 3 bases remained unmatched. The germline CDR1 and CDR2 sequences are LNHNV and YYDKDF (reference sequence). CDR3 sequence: CATSMGQAQETQYF. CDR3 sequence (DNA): TGTGCCACCAGCATGGGACAGGCACAAGAGACCCAGTACTTC.

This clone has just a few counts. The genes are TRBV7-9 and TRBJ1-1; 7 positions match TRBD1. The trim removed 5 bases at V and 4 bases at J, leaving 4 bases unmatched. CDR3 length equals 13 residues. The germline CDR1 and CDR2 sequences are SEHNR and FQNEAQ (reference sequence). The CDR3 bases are TGTGCCAGCAGCCCGGCAGGGGGCACTGAAGCTTTCTTT. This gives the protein CASSPAGGTEAFF.

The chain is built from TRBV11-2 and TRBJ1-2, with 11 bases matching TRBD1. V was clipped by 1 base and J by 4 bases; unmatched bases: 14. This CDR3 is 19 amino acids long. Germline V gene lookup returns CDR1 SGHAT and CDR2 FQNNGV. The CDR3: CASSLAPPRTGGEGYGYTF. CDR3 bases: TGTGCCAGCAGCTTAGCCCCCCCGAGGACAGGGGGCGAAGGCTATGGCTACACCTTC. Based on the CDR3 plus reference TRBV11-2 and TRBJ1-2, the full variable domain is EAGVAQSPRYKIIEKRQSVAFWCNPISGHATLYWYQQILGQGPKLLIQFQNNGVVDDSQLPKDRFSAERLKGVDSTLKIQPAKLEDSAVYLCASSLAPPRTGGEGYGYTFGSGTRLTVV.